One and the same sample provided the 4 T cell receptor beta chains below, sequenced in a study of technical replicates of blood from several donors. Profiled with immunoSEQ multiplex PCR; TCRdb holds only in-frame clones, not every one. The sample holds roughly 62,000 clones; roughly 91% are singletons and the top ten take approximately 3.9%. The source material was PBMCs. These receptors were obtained from a human donor in good health. Some clones in this sample may be carry-over from other donors' samples.

The chain joins TRBV10-3 to TRBJ2-1, with D maybe TRBD2 (6 bases). CDR3 length: 14 amino acids. The germline CDR1 and CDR2 sequences are ENHRY and SYGVKD. The V gene lost 2 bases and the J gene lost 7 bases, with 12 bases spanning the gap. The CDR3 loop reads CAISEPPGGNEQFF. CDR3 DNA: TGTGCCATCAGTGAGCCGCCCGGGGGTAATGAGCAGTTCTTC.

The chain is built from TRBV6-1 and TRBJ2-7; tentatively, D is TRBD1 (6 bases). Germline assignment: CDR1 MNHNS and CDR2 SASEGT. The CDR3 consists of 14 residues. Deletions cut 4 bases from V and 2 bases from J, with 12 bases between. As DNA, the CDR3 is TGTGCCAGCAGTGCCCGGACAGAAGCCTACGAGCAGTACTTC. Its translation: CASSARTEAYEQYF.

This chain links TRBV30 with TRBJ1-2; the D gene is possibly TRBD1 (5 bases). The germline V and J ends were trimmed by 3 bases and 4 bases, with 9 bases remaining between them. The CDR3 is 12 amino acids. Germline assignment: CDR1 GTSNPN and CDR2 SVGIG (reference sequence). As DNA, the CDR3 is TGTGCCTGGAGAGTCGGGGGCTATGGCTACACCTTC. It codes for CAWRVGGYGYTF.

The rearrangement joins TRBV9 to TRBJ1-2; 7 nucleotides agree with TRBD1. The CDR3 runs to 15 residues. Germline V lookup: CDR1 SGDLS, CDR2 YYNGEE. J lost 0 bases, V lost 4 bases, and 6 bases had no gene match. DNA for the CDR3: TGTGCCAGCAGCCCTTCGACAGGGACTAACTATGGCTACACCTTC. This codes for CASSPSTGTNYGYTF.